The clone carrying this TCR beta chain was seen a single time. These data come from a study of blood T cell repertoires in COVID-19. The length of the CDR3 is 11 residues. Germline V gene lookup returns CDR1 SNHLY and CDR2 FYNNEI. Trimming took 6 bases from V and 12 from J, leaving 9 bases between them. Produced via immunoSEQ multiplex PCR; TCRdb's table is partial and in-frame only. The sample contains fewer than 250,000 clones, roughly 85% of which appear only once. The sequenced material came from PBMCs or T cells enriched from blood (not recorded which). The source is a woman aged 45-65 years who had been exposed to COVID-19. This chain uses TRBV2 with TRBJ1-6; D uncertain. The CDR3 spells CASRVREPLHF. CDR3 nucleotide sequence: TGTGCCAGCAGAGTTCGGGAACCCCTCCACTTT.